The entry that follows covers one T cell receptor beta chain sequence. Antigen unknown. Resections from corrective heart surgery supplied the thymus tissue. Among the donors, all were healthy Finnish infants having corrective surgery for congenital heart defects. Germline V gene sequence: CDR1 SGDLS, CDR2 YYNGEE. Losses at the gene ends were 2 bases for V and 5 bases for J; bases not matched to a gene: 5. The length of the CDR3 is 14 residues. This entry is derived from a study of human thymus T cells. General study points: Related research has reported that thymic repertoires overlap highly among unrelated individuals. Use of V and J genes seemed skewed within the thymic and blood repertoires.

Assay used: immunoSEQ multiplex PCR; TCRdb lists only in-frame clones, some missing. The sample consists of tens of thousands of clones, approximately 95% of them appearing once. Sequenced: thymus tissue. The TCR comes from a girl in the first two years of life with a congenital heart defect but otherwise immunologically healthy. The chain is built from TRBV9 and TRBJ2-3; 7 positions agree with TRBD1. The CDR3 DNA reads TGTGCCAGCAGCGTTCCCGACAGGGAAGATACGCAGTATTTT. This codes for CASSVPDREDTQYF.